These 25 T cell receptor beta chains originate from one sample sequenced in a study of blood T cells in healthy people across ages. Together with a sample-barcoded 5' primer, a J-beta primer mix was included in a second PCR lasting roughly 6 to 12 cycles. MiXCR, run by TCRdb on the 5' RACE reads, gives a single entry per CDR3 protein. The sample yields 550,000 to 750,000 distinct CDR3 sequences, around 21% seen once. The source material was blood. These receptors were collected from a man between 65 and 85 years old in good health.

The table lists this clonotype with many counts. This chain uses TRBV25-1 with TRBJ2-5, with D hard to call. The V gene lost 3 bases and the J gene lost 2 bases, with 4 bases spanning the gap. Germline assignment: CDR1 MGHDK and CDR2 SYGVNS. The CDR3 spans 12 residues. The CDR3 DNA is TGTGCCAGCAGTGACCCTCAAGAGACCCAGTACTTC. Translation: CASSDPQETQYF. Variable domain in full (rest from reference TRBV25-1 and TRBJ2-5): EADIYQTPRYLVIGTGKKITLECSQTMGHDKMYWYQQDPGMELHLIHYSYGVNSTEKGDLSSESTVSRIRTEHFPLTLESARPSHTSQYLCASSDPQETQYFGPGTRLLVL.

The chain recombines TRBV19 with TRBJ1-5; 9 bases are a match to TRBD1. The length of the CDR3 is 16 residues. J was trimmed by 0 bases and V by 5 bases; bases with no gene match: 5. Germline V gene lookup returns CDR1 LNHDA and CDR2 SQIVND (reference sequence). CDR3 in amino acids: CASSPSDRGSNQPQHF. For the CDR3, the DNA is TGTGCCAGTAGTCCATCGGACAGGGGTAGCAATCAGCCCCAGCATTTT.

This clonotype came up a few times. This chain uses TRBV12-3 or TRBV12-4 with TRBJ2-5, with TRBD2 identical over 7 bases. The CDR3 covers 16 residues. V lost 6 bases and J lost 0; bases outside the gene matches: 10. Here the CDR3 DNA reads TGTGCCAGCAGCCATTGGCGGCTAGCGGACCAAGAGACCCAGTACTTC. It yields the protein CASSHWRLADQETQYF.

This clonotype was counted at least ten times. The V call is TRBV20-1, the J call TRBJ2-5, with 8 bases aligning to TRBD1. The V segment lost 2 bases and the J segment 3 bases; nucleotides outside the gene matches: 2. Germline V lookup: CDR1 DFQATT, CDR2 SNEGSKA (reference sequence). The length of the CDR3 is 13 residues. The CDR3 DNA is TGCAGTGCTAGACAGGGGGCCGAAGAGACCCAGTACTTC. Its translation: CSARQGAEETQYF.

This clonotype showed up many times. The V call is TRBV29-1, the J call TRBJ2-3; D is perhaps TRBD1 or TRBD2 (5 bases each). This CDR3 contains 13 residues. Germline V lookup: CDR1 SQVTM, CDR2 ANQGSEA. V was shortened by 6 bases and J by 0 bases, with 10 bases between the two germline ends. CDR3: CSVRRDSTDTQYF. CDR3 DNA sequence: TGCAGCGTCCGACGGGACAGCACAGATACGCAGTATTTT.

For the CDR3, the DNA is TGCAGTGCGCCGACTAGCGGGACTGGTGCAGATACGCAGTATTTT. It yields the protein CSAPTSGTGADTQYF. V is TRBV20-1 and J is TRBJ2-3, with TRBD2 identical over 11 bases. The CDR3 contains 15 residues. The V and J ends lost 6 bases and 4 bases, in that order; junction bases with no gene match: 9. The germline V gene encodes CDR1 DFQATT and CDR2 SNEGSKA (reference sequence).

This clonotype was counted a few times. The chain couples TRBV6-2 or TRBV6-3 to TRBJ1-1; D is undetermined. Germline loops: CDR1 MNHEY, CDR2 SVGEGT. The CDR3 spans 17 residues. Trimming left V 2 bases short and J 0 bases short, with 16 bases between. The DNA of the CDR3 is TGTGCCAGCAGTTACCACGCCGGGGAGGGTGTGAACACTGAAGCTTTCTTT. It specifies CASSYHAGEGVNTEAFF.

V usage is TRBV20-1 and J usage is TRBJ2-3; the D gene is possibly TRBD2 (6 bases). The germline V and J ends were trimmed by 2 bases and 6 bases, with 18 bases remaining between them. This CDR3 is built from 15 residues. The germline V gene has CDR1 DFQATT and CDR2 SNEGSKA (reference sequence). CDR3 sequence (DNA): TGCAGTGCTAGACCCGGGCGTTACGGGACTGATACGCAGTATTTT. Its translation: CSARPGRYGTDTQYF.

The sample holds a few counts of this clonotype. This chain links TRBV10-3 with TRBJ1-5, with D unclear. The germline V gene encodes CDR1 ENHRY and CDR2 SYGVKD. The CDR3 length is 14 residues. V was shortened by 4 bases and J by 5 bases, with 12 bases between the two germline ends. The CDR3 loop reads CAISANGMDQPQHF. The CDR3 DNA reads TGTGCCATCAGTGCAAATGGGATGGATCAGCCCCAGCATTTT.

The V and J genes are TRBV5-1 and TRBJ2-6; D remains unclear. V was pared by 0 bases and J by 0 bases, with 13 bases between. The germline V gene encodes CDR1 SGHRS and CDR2 YFSETQ. This CDR3 comprises 18 residues. The CDR3 region is CASSLEVGPSSGANVLTF. CDR3 DNA sequence: TGCGCCAGCAGCTTGGAGGTAGGTCCAAGCTCTGGGGCCAACGTCCTGACTTTC.

This rearrangement joins TRBV30 to TRBJ2-3, with 10 bases identical to TRBD2. CDR3 length: 14 residues. Germline assignment: CDR1 GTSNPN and CDR2 SVGIG (reference sequence). The V and J ends lost 0 bases and 4 bases, in that order; junction bases with no gene match: 1. CDR3 in amino acids: CAWSVAGGSDTQYF. The CDR3 DNA is TGTGCCTGGAGTGTAGCGGGAGGGTCAGATACGCAGTATTTT.

CDR3 nucleotide sequence: TGCGCCAGCAGCTTGAGGGCAGGGGATGAAAAACTGTTTTTT. It yields the protein CASSLRAGDEKLFF. The chain is built from TRBV5-1 and TRBJ1-4; possibly TRBD1 for D (6 bases). The V end lost 1 base, the J end lost 6 bases, and 10 bases lay between the germline ends. The CDR3 is made up of 14 amino acids. The germline V gene encodes CDR1 SGHRS and CDR2 YFSETQ. The complete variable domain, with remaining parts taken from reference TRBV5-1 and TRBJ1-4, reads KAGVTQTPRYLIKTRGQQVTLSCSPISGHRSVSWYQQTPGQGLQFLFEYFSETQRNKGNFPGRFSGRQFSNSRSEMNVSTLELGDSALYLCASSLRAGDEKLFFGSGTQLSVL.

The chain recombines TRBV7-2 with TRBJ2-1, with D tentatively TRBD2 (5 bases). V was cut by 1 base and J by 8 bases, with 15 bases left in between. The germline CDR1 and CDR2 sequences are SGHTA and FQGNSA. This CDR3 comprises 15 residues. The CDR3 reads CASSLEGYKEDEQFF. The CDR3 coding sequence is TGTGCCAGCAGCTTAGAAGGCTACAAGGAGGATGAGCAGTTCTTC.

In this sample, this clonotype turned up a few times. CDR3 residues: CSAVRAGQGISTDTQYF. Written as DNA, the CDR3 is TGCAGTGCTGTAAGAGCGGGACAGGGGATAAGCACAGATACGCAGTATTTT. The chain recombines TRBV20-1 with TRBJ2-3; 10 positions match TRBD1. CDR3 length equals 17 residues. Unmatched junction bases numbered 11, after V lost 5 bases and J lost 0 bases. CDR1 and CDR2 from the germline V gene are DFQATT and SNEGSKA (reference sequence).

The gene calls are TRBV5-1 and TRBJ2-1; D not resolved. CDR3 length: 13 residues. Trimming pared 1 base from V and 9 bases from J, leaving 11 bases between. Germline CDR1 is SGHRS and CDR2 is YFSETQ. In DNA form, the CDR3 reads TGCGCCAGCAGCTTGCCTGAGAACGGTGAGCAGTTCTTC. Protein: CASSLPENGEQFF.

The chain links TRBV7-9 to TRBJ1-1; D might be TRBD1 (6 bases). Trimming took 4 bases from V and 0 from J, leaving 12 bases between them. From germline, CDR1 is SEHNR and CDR2 FQNEAQ (reference sequence). The CDR3 covers 15 residues. CDR3 DNA: TGTGCCAGCAGCTCTTACCAGGGGATGAACACTGAAGCTTTCTTT. Protein: CASSSYQGMNTEAFF.

In the case of this clonotype: The junction and the germline gene differ at one end; a read error may be behind it. CDR3 DNA: TGTGCCAGCAGCTTAGGCCCCGAAGAGACCCGGTACTTC. This gives the protein CASSLGPEETRYF. J is TRBJ2-5 and V is TRBV11-2, with D uncertain. Germline V lookup: CDR1 SGHAT, CDR2 FQNNGV. This CDR3 spans 13 amino acids.

There are a few counts of this clonotype. This chain connects TRBV5-1 to TRBJ1-4; 7 positions match TRBD1. Germline V lookup: CDR1 SGHRS, CDR2 YFSETQ. There are 14 residues in the CDR3. The junction had 8 bases not matched to a gene; V was cut back by 4 bases and J by 8 bases. In DNA, the CDR3 is TGCGCCAGCAGCCGGGGACAGAACCTAGAAAAACTGTTTTTT. Protein: CASSRGQNLEKLFF. Drawing the rest from reference TRBV5-1 and TRBJ1-4, the complete variable domain is KAGVTQTPRYLIKTRGQQVTLSCSPISGHRSVSWYQQTPGQGLQFLFEYFSETQRNKGNFPGRFSGRQFSNSRSEMNVSTLELGDSALYLCASSRGQNLEKLFFGSGTQLSVL.

A few counts support this clonotype. The V gene is TRBV29-1, the J gene TRBJ2-1; TRBD1 is a possible D gene (6 bases). The CDR3 loop spans 13 amino acids. Trimming removed 7 bases from V and 2 bases from J, with 12 bases in between. Germline V gene data show CDR1 as SQVTM and CDR2 as ANQGSEA. CDR3 sequence reads: CSALDRPYNEQFF. CDR3 nucleotides: TGCAGCGCATTGGACAGACCCTACAATGAGCAGTTCTTC.

This clonotype was seen only a few times. The chain joins TRBV3-1 to TRBJ2-2; TRBD2 agrees at 14 bases. Germline lookup yields CDR1 LGHDT and CDR2 YNNKEL (reference sequence). V shed 6 bases and J 0 bases; nucleotides not matched to a gene: 12. This CDR3 has 20 residues. The CDR3 DNA sequence: TGTGCCAGCAGTCCCGTGTTGGTGGGACTAGCGGGGGCGAACACCGGGGAGCTGTTTTTT. Translating gives CASSPVLVGLAGANTGELFF.

The J gene is TRBJ2-5, the V gene TRBV6-2 or TRBV6-3, with 8 nucleotides matching TRBD2. With 6 bases clipped from V and 9 bases from J, the junction kept 12 bases outside the gene matches. Germline V gene lookup returns CDR1 MNHEY and CDR2 SVGEGT. This CDR3 region has 14 residues. CDR3 sequence: CASRGGRPPEAQYF. The CDR3 DNA reads as TGTGCCAGCAGAGGCGGGAGGCCCCCGGAGGCCCAGTACTTC.

The chain carries TRBV7-2 and TRBJ1-3; D is perhaps TRBD1 (5 bases). Deletions cut 5 bases from V and 2 bases from J, with 10 bases between. The CDR3 runs to 14 residues. The germline CDR1 and CDR2 sequences are SGHTA and FQGNSA. The CDR3 sequence is CASSPGPPGNTIYF. CDR3 bases: TGTGCCAGCAGCCCAGGGCCCCCTGGAAACACCATATATTTT.

A few counts support this clonotype. The rearrangement links TRBV20-1 to TRBJ1-2, with 12 bases lining up with TRBD1. J was trimmed by 4 bases and V by 3 bases; bases with no gene match: 9. This CDR3 is 16 amino acids long. Germline-derived CDR1 and CDR2 are DFQATT and SNEGSKA (reference sequence). CDR3 sequence reads: CSASDGDRGQGYGYTF. The CDR3 DNA follows: TGCAGTGCTAGCGATGGGGACAGGGGGCAGGGCTATGGCTACACCTTC.

This sequence joins TRBV2 and TRBJ2-5; D remains ambiguous. The CDR3 extends over 14 amino acids. Trimming removed 4 bases from V and 1 base from J, with 10 bases in between. CDR1 is SNHLY, CDR2 FYNNEI, per germline. CDR3 loop: CASSARRAQETQYF. DNA of the CDR3: TGTGCCAGCAGTGCTCGCAGAGCCCAAGAGACCCAGTACTTC.

The table lists this clonotype with a few counts. This chain links TRBV20-1 with TRBJ2-3; 14 bases map to TRBD2. V shed 3 bases and J 3 bases; nucleotides not matched to a gene: 2. Per germline, CDR1 DFQATT and CDR2 SNEGSKA (reference sequence). There are 15 residues in the CDR3. The chain's CDR3 is CSARGLAGDTDTQYF. CDR3 bases: TGCAGTGCTAGGGGACTAGCGGGAGATACAGATACGCAGTATTTT.